This TCR beta chain stems from a study of shared clonotypes between healthy human individuals. Background on the study: Donors were two women and three men aged 18 to 49.

At deep level, the assay was performed. Profiling relied on immunoSEQ multiplex PCR, and the TCRdb table lists in-frame clones only, not all of them. The sample includes about 2 million clones, about 94% of them seen just once. This clone was seen just once. The trim removed 1 base at V and 5 bases at J, leaving 8 bases unmatched. Per germline, CDR1 LGHNA and CDR2 YSLEER. This CDR3 has 16 amino acids. CD45RO-negative cells were positively selected for CCR7, leaving out terminally differentiated effector memory CD45RA+ cells. This receptor was identified in a man between 18 and 29 years old in good health. The V call is TRBV4-3, the J call TRBJ2-3; 8 nucleotides align to TRBD2. Sequencing was carried out using naive CD8+ T cells sorted from blood. This CDR3 is CASSQGAAGVVDTQYF. As DNA, the CDR3 is TGCGCCAGCAGCCAAGGCGCAGCGGGAGTAGTAGATACGCAGTATTTT.